The rows below give T cell receptor beta chains drawn from one sample of a study of T cell changes during pregnancy in multiple sclerosis. Produced via immunoSEQ multiplex PCR; TCRdb's table is partial and in-frame only. The sample includes 50,000 to 70,000 clones, about 92% of them seen just once. The sample here was peripheral blood, taken in the first trimester of pregnancy. The receptors shown here come from a female donor with multiple sclerosis, enrolled in a pregnancy study. The CDR3 runs from the conserved cysteine through the conserved F or W. Fields, in order: CDR3 protein, CDR3 DNA, D gene, J gene, V gene, clone size. D genes are given only for firm matches. A clone size is listed for some rows: how often the clone was seen (once, few, many), or a class if it is expanded.

CDR3 protein: CASSLAGTVEGDTQYF
CDR3 DNA: TGTGCCAGCAGCTTAGCCGGGACGGTGGAGGGAGATACGCAGTATTTT
D gene: NA
J gene: TRBJ2-3
V gene: TRBV11-2
clone size: NA

CDR3 protein: CASSPTGGRSEAFF
CDR3 DNA: TGTGCCAGCTCACCAACAGGGGGCAGGTCAGAAGCTTTCTTT
D gene: TRBD1
J gene: TRBJ1-1
V gene: TRBV18
clone size: NA

CDR3 protein: CASNQANTGELFF
CDR3 DNA: TGTGCCAGCAACCAGGCGAACACCGGGGAGCTGTTTTTT
D gene: NA
J gene: TRBJ2-2
V gene: TRBV9
clone size: NA

CDR3 protein: CAIKKEGSNQPQHF
CDR3 DNA: TGTGCCATCAAGAAGGAGGGGAGCAATCAGCCCCAGCATTTT
D gene: NA
J gene: TRBJ1-5
V gene: TRBV10-3
clone size: NA

CDR3 protein: CASSAQGWSGGGAPETQYF
CDR3 DNA: TGTGCCAGCAGCGCTCAGGGTTGGTCGGGCGGGGGGGCCCCGGAGACCCAGTACTTC
D gene: TRBD2
J gene: TRBJ2-5
V gene: TRBV4-2
clone size: medium-sized

CDR3 protein: CASSARDSPGYGYTF
CDR3 DNA: TGTGCCAGCAGCGCCAGGGACAGCCCGGGGTATGGCTACACCTTC
D gene: TRBD1
J gene: TRBJ1-2
V gene: TRBV7-6
clone size: NA

CDR3 protein: CASTGGTYNEQFF
CDR3 DNA: TGTGCCAGTACGGGGGGGACTTACAATGAGCAGTTCTTC
D gene: TRBD2
J gene: TRBJ2-1
V gene: TRBV6-5
clone size: NA

CDR3 protein: CASSIGGSRNAEAFF
CDR3 DNA: TGTGCCAGTAGTATTGGGGGCAGTAGGAATGCTGAAGCTTTCTTT
D gene: NA
J gene: TRBJ1-1
V gene: TRBV19
clone size: NA

CDR3 protein: CASSPGGTGNTIYF
CDR3 DNA: TGTGCCAGCAGCCCAGGGGGAACTGGAAACACCATATATTTT
D gene: TRBD1
J gene: TRBJ1-3
V gene: TRBV6-1
clone size: once

CDR3 protein: CASSPYNSRGTEAFF
CDR3 DNA: TGTGCCAGTAGTCCTTACAATTCTCGAGGGACTGAAGCTTTCTTT
D gene: NA
J gene: TRBJ1-1
V gene: TRBV19
clone size: once